This TCR beta chain derives from a study of cytomegalovirus exposure and HLA in healthy donors. General study results and limits: DRB1 showed the most TCR associations and HLA-C the fewest in a later analysis, as rates varied by HLA locus. Reportedly, cytomegalovirus status was diagnosed with high sensitivity and specificity. A later analysis reportedly found that, within productive TCRs, an Asian-associated ancestry cluster had fewer N-insertions than the mean observed across the roughly 690 donors.

On this clone itself: The antigen is not known.

With 60 Vbeta and 13 Jbeta primers, the PCR was carried out. Produced via immunoSEQ multiplex PCR; TCRdb's table is partial and in-frame only. The table for this sample gives approximately 58,000 clones. Trimming cost V 1 base and J 2 bases; bases outside gene matches: 4. CDR1 and CDR2 from the germline V gene are MNHNS and SASEGT. The CDR3 covers 15 residues. The TCR was taken from a man between 18 and 29 years old in good health and CMV-seropositive. Specimen: PBMCs. The rearrangement uses TRBV6-1 and TRBJ1-1; TRBD1 agrees at 7 bases. DNA for the CDR3: TGTGCCAGCAGTGAAGGACAGGGAGAAAACACTGAAGCTTTCTTT. It specifies CASSEGQGENTEAFF.